A selection of T cell receptor beta chains follows, all from one sample in a study of T cell responses to AZD1222 COVID-19 vaccine. The assay was immunoSEQ multiplex PCR, and TCRdb's table has in-frame clones only and misses some. The sample holds 130,000 or so clones; 75% to 90% are singletons and the top ten take about 9.8%. The sample in question was peripheral blood, obtained on day 0 of AZD1222 vaccination. These receptors were obtained from an adult in good health. Each CDR3 is given with its conserved first and last residue. Each record gives: J gene, V gene, clone size, CDR3 length, D gene, CDR3 protein, CDR3 DNA. The D gene is left open where the match is weak. Clone sizes are given selectively: once, few, many, or a class where the clone is expanded.

TRBJ1-2 TRBV9 - 16 - CASSPEMGLPVGGYTF TGTGCCAGCAGCCCAGAAATGGGCCTCCCTGTGGGAGGCTACACCTTC
TRBJ1-5 TRBV5-6 - 16 TRBD1 CASSRTGTGAIQPQHF TGTGCCAGCAGTCGCACCGGGACAGGGGCGATTCAGCCCCAGCATTTT
TRBJ1-1 TRBV11-2 - 14 - CASSLDGQTAEAFF TGTGCCAGCAGCTTAGACGGACAGACTGCTGAAGCTTTCTTT
TRBJ1-6 TRBV25-1 once 15 - CASSEWKGRRSPLHF TGTGCCAGCAGTGAATGGAAGGGGCGGCGATCACCCCTCCACTTT
TRBJ2-1 TRBV29-1 - 9 - CTTSGEQFF TGCACCACCTCCGGGGAGCAGTTCTTC
TRBJ2-1 TRBV3-1/TRBV3-2 - 11 - CASSRNNEQFF TGTGCCAGCAGCCGTAACAATGAGCAGTTCTTC
TRBJ1-2 TRBV5-6 - 12 - CASETGSYGYTF TGTGCCAGTGAGACAGGCAGCTATGGCTACACCTTC
TRBJ2-1 TRBV5-4 once 15 TRBD2 CASSLSGRFSNEQFF TGTGCCAGCAGCCTTAGCGGGAGGTTCTCCAATGAGCAGTTCTTC
TRBJ2-2 TRBV3-1/TRBV3-2 - 16 - CASSPGGGGHTGELFF TGTGCCAGCAGCCCCGGAGGTGGGGGGCACACCGGGGAGCTGTTTTTT
TRBJ1-5 TRBV3-1/TRBV3-2 - 14 TRBD1 CASSQAGGDQPQHF TGTGCCAGCAGCCAAGCAGGGGGCGATCAGCCCCAGCATTTT
TRBJ2-7 TRBV19 - 14 - CASSPSPRSYEQYF TGTGCCAGTAGTCCATCTCCAAGGTCCTACGAGCAGTACTTC
TRBJ1-1 TRBV5-4 - 14 TRBD1 CASSPGQGHTEAFF TGTGCCAGCAGCCCCGGACAGGGGCACACTGAAGCTTTCTTT
TRBJ1-4 TRBV29-1 - 13 TRBD1 CSGRGQGNEKLFF TGCAGCGGGAGGGGACAGGGGAATGAAAAACTGTTTTTT
TRBJ2-6 TRBV29-1 - 14 TRBD2 CSVASGTRANVLTF TGCAGCGTTGCTAGCGGGACTAGGGCCAACGTCCTGACTTTC
TRBJ1-1 TRBV28 - 14 - CASGLRTGYTEAFF TGTGCCAGCGGTTTACGAACAGGATACACTGAAGCTTTCTTT
TRBJ2-7 TRBV29-1 - 13 - CSVEDPVDYEQYF TGCAGCGTTGAAGACCCGGTTGACTACGAGCAGTACTTC
TRBJ2-1 TRBV19 once 14 - CASSIGEDVSEQFF TGTGCCAGTAGTATTGGCGAGGACGTGAGTGAGCAGTTCTTC
TRBJ2-5 TRBV6-2/TRBV6-3 - 15 TRBD1 CASSSTGVQWETQYF TGTGCCAGCAGTTCGACAGGGGTTCAATGGGAGACCCAGTACTTC
TRBJ1-1 TRBV4-1 - 13 TRBD1 CASSPGQKTEAFF TGCGCCAGCAGCCCGGGACAGAAGACTGAAGCTTTCTTT
TRBJ2-2 TRBV10-3 - 17 TRBD2 CAISDTAGGRRAGELFF TGTGCCATCAGTGATACGGCGGGAGGGCGGAGGGCCGGGGAGCTGTTTTTT
TRBJ2-5 TRBV5-1 - 17 - CASSSDLGADRQKTQYF TGCGCCAGCAGCTCTGACTTGGGGGCGGACCGACAGAAGACCCAGTACTTC
TRBJ2-7 TRBV29-1 - 13 TRBD1 CSVAGTGNYEQYF TGCAGCGTGGCGGGGACAGGGAATTACGAGCAGTACTTC
TRBJ2-7 TRBV29-1 - 15 TRBD2 CSVVLTSGGYYEQYF TGCAGCGTTGTATTAACTAGCGGGGGGTACTACGAGCAGTACTTC
TRBJ2-1 TRBV19 - 16 - CASSPGGLSSYNEQFF TGTGCCAGTAGCCCCGGGGGACTGAGCTCCTACAATGAGCAGTTCTTC
TRBJ1-2 TRBV6-5 - 12 - CASRTVEGGYTF TGTGCCAGCCGGACGGTCGAGGGAGGCTACACCTTC
TRBJ2-7 TRBV27 - 14 TRBD1 CATSYRGLSYEQYF TGTGCCACCTCCTACAGGGGGCTTTCCTACGAGCAGTACTTC
TRBJ1-5 TRBV2 - 13 - CASSEYWNQPQHF TGTGCCAGCAGTGAATACTGGAATCAGCCCCAGCATTTT
TRBJ1-5 TRBV19 - 12 - CASRGGPQPQHF TGTGCCAGTAGGGGTGGGCCACAGCCCCAGCATTTT
TRBJ2-3 TRBV2 - 14 - CATGSSESTDTQYF TGTGCAACGGGATCTAGCGAAAGCACAGATACGCAGTATTTT
TRBJ1-2 TRBV28 - 19 - CASSSLLYRAQGSNYGYTF TGTGCCAGCAGTTCTTTGTTGTACAGGGCCCAAGGGAGTAACTATGGCTACACCTTC
TRBJ1-1 TRBV5-5 - 14 - CASSRMTGNTEAFF TGTGCCAGCAGCCGAATGACAGGGAACACTGAAGCTTTCTTT
TRBJ2-3 TRBV13 - 21 TRBD1 CASSTRQGAFGGESSTDTQYF TGTGCCAGCAGCACCCGACAGGGGGCGTTTGGCGGGGAATCTAGCACAGATACGCAGTATTTT
TRBJ1-1 TRBV7-2 - 15 - CASSLVAVQTGEAFF TGTGCCAGCAGCTTAGTCGCAGTTCAGACAGGCGAAGCTTTCTTT
TRBJ2-2 TRBV2 - 19 - CASNWEWNQGGANTGELFF TGTGCCAGCAACTGGGAGTGGAACCAGGGAGGAGCGAACACCGGGGAGCTGTTTTTT
TRBJ2-2 TRBV6-2/TRBV6-3 once 15 TRBD1 CASSRQGYNTGELFF TGTGCCAGCAGTCGACAGGGGTATAACACCGGGGAGCTGTTTTTT
TRBJ2-3 TRBV10-2 - 14 TRBD2 CASRVAGVTDTQYF TGCGCCAGCAGGGTAGCGGGAGTCACAGATACGCAGTATTTT